Listed below are T cell receptor beta chains from one sample, sequenced in a study of cytomegalovirus exposure and HLA in healthy donors. Here immunoSEQ multiplex PCR was the method, and the copy in TCRdb shows in-frame clones only, minus some. The repertoire consists of about 240,000 clones, with approximately 80% occurring once and the leading ten covering almost 8%. Sequencing was done on a sample of PBMCs. Receptor source: an older woman in good health and CMV-seropositive. The CDR3 runs from the conserved cysteine through the conserved F or W. A D gene is named only where the DNA matches it firmly. Some rows have no size entry. The others give once, few or many, or a class for an expanded clone.

clone_size: -; j_call: TRBJ2-1; d_call: -; v_call: TRBV9; cdr3_nt: TGTGCCAGCAGCTTAACCTGGAGCTCCTACAATGAGCAGTTCTTC; cdr3_aa: CASSLTWSSYNEQFF
clone_size: -; j_call: TRBJ2-6; d_call: TRBD1; v_call: TRBV19; cdr3_nt: TGTGCCAGTAGACAGGGGGCGGCTGGGGCCAACGTCCTGACTTTC; cdr3_aa: CASRQGAAGANVLTF
clone_size: -; j_call: TRBJ2-3; d_call: TRBD2; v_call: TRBV9; cdr3_nt: TGTGCCAGCAGCCCTAGGACTAGCCTCGGCACAGATACGCAGTATTTT; cdr3_aa: CASSPRTSLGTDTQYF
clone_size: -; j_call: TRBJ2-3; d_call: TRBD1; v_call: TRBV2; cdr3_nt: TGTGCCAGCAAAACCCAGGGGGCCCACACAGATACGCAGTATTTT; cdr3_aa: CASKTQGAHTDTQYF
clone_size: few; j_call: TRBJ2-1; d_call: -; v_call: TRBV9; cdr3_nt: TGTGCCAGCAGCGATAAGAGGCGCGGGGCCTACAATGAGCAGTTCTTC; cdr3_aa: CASSDKRRGAYNEQFF
clone_size: few; j_call: TRBJ2-6; d_call: -; v_call: TRBV6-1; cdr3_nt: TGTGCCAGTACAGGAACCTCTGGGGCCAACGTCCTGACTTTC; cdr3_aa: CASTGTSGANVLTF
clone_size: -; j_call: TRBJ1-1; d_call: -; v_call: TRBV27; cdr3_nt: TGTGCCAGCAGTTTGAGGAGGGTCACTGAAGCTTTCTTT; cdr3_aa: CASSLRRVTEAFF
clone_size: -; j_call: TRBJ2-3; d_call: TRBD2; v_call: TRBV5-1; cdr3_nt: TGCGCCAGCAGCTTGACCGGGGGGGCAGATACGCAGTATTTT; cdr3_aa: CASSLTGGADTQYF
clone_size: -; j_call: TRBJ2-7; d_call: TRBD2; v_call: TRBV28; cdr3_nt: TGTGCCAGCAGACCCAGCGGGGGATCTTTAAACGAGCAGTACTTC; cdr3_aa: CASRPSGGSLNEQYF
clone_size: -; j_call: TRBJ2-1; d_call: TRBD1; v_call: TRBV5-1; cdr3_nt: TGCGCCAGCAGCAGCGAGGGACAGTACAATGAGCAGTTCTTC; cdr3_aa: CASSSEGQYNEQFF
clone_size: -; j_call: TRBJ2-1; d_call: TRBD2; v_call: TRBV5-1; cdr3_nt: TGCGCCAGCAGCTTGGTGGCGGGAGGGATGGGTGAGCAGTTCTTC; cdr3_aa: CASSLVAGGMGEQFF
clone_size: few; j_call: TRBJ1-1; d_call: TRBD1; v_call: TRBV7-9; cdr3_nt: TGTGCCAGCAGCATTGCAGGGGGCCTGAACACTGAAGCTTTCTTT; cdr3_aa: CASSIAGGLNTEAFF
clone_size: -; j_call: TRBJ2-3; d_call: -; v_call: TRBV7-3; cdr3_nt: TGTGCCAGCAGTTCAGGGTATGGGGAAGATACGCAGTATTTT; cdr3_aa: CASSSGYGEDTQYF
clone_size: -; j_call: TRBJ2-3; d_call: -; v_call: TRBV2; cdr3_nt: TGTGCCAGCAGTGAAAAGAGACTACCAACAGATACGCAGTATTTT; cdr3_aa: CASSEKRLPTDTQYF
clone_size: -; j_call: TRBJ1-2; d_call: TRBD1; v_call: TRBV10-2; cdr3_nt: TGCGCCAGCAGTGGGGACAGCGCTGGCTACACCTTC; cdr3_aa: CASSGDSAGYTF
clone_size: -; j_call: TRBJ2-1; d_call: TRBD2; v_call: TRBV5-1; cdr3_nt: TGCGCCAGCAGCTTTGGCCTAGCGGGAGCCCATGAGCAGTTCTTC; cdr3_aa: CASSFGLAGAHEQFF
clone_size: -; j_call: TRBJ2-5; d_call: -; v_call: TRBV28; cdr3_nt: TGTGCCAGCAGTTTGCCAGGGCAAGAGACCCAGTACTTC; cdr3_aa: CASSLPGQETQYF
clone_size: -; j_call: TRBJ1-3; d_call: -; v_call: TRBV2; cdr3_nt: TGTGCCAGCCACGTGGGGGCCTCTGGAAACACCATATATTTT; cdr3_aa: CASHVGASGNTIYF
clone_size: -; j_call: TRBJ2-1; d_call: -; v_call: TRBV2; cdr3_nt: TGTGCCAGCAGCCCCAGGAATGAGCAGTTCTTC; cdr3_aa: CASSPRNEQFF
clone_size: -; j_call: TRBJ1-5; d_call: TRBD1; v_call: TRBV18; cdr3_nt: TGTGCCAGCTCACCACAGGACAGGGCCGGCCAGCCCCAGCATTTT; cdr3_aa: CASSPQDRAGQPQHF
clone_size: -; j_call: TRBJ2-7; d_call: -; v_call: TRBV19; cdr3_nt: TGTGCCAGTAGTAGTAACAGGGAAGAGCAGTACTTC; cdr3_aa: CASSSNREEQYF
clone_size: -; j_call: TRBJ2-7; d_call: TRBD1; v_call: TRBV5-1; cdr3_nt: TGCGCCAGCACTGGTGGGGACAGGGGGGTCGAGCAGTACTTC; cdr3_aa: CASTGGDRGVEQYF
clone_size: -; j_call: TRBJ1-1; d_call: TRBD1; v_call: TRBV19; cdr3_nt: TGTGCCAGTAGTCCAGGACAGGGCAGAGCTTTCTTT; cdr3_aa: CASSPGQGRAFF
clone_size: -; j_call: TRBJ1-3; d_call: TRBD1; v_call: TRBV7-9; cdr3_nt: TGTGCCAGCAGCCCACCGGGACAGGCTTACTCTGGAAACACCATATATTTT; cdr3_aa: CASSPPGQAYSGNTIYF
clone_size: -; j_call: TRBJ1-2; d_call: -; v_call: TRBV27; cdr3_nt: TGTGCCGGCAGTTTATCGGGAGGGGGAGGTGGCTACACCTTC; cdr3_aa: CAGSLSGGGGGYTF
clone_size: -; j_call: TRBJ2-3; d_call: TRBD2; v_call: TRBV7-9; cdr3_nt: TGTGCCAGCAGCGCCCGACTAGCGGGCACAGATACGCAGTATTTT; cdr3_aa: CASSARLAGTDTQYF
clone_size: -; j_call: TRBJ1-4; d_call: -; v_call: TRBV27; cdr3_nt: TGTGCCAGCAAAGACCCCCGAGGCGGGGAAAAACTGTTTTTT; cdr3_aa: CASKDPRGGEKLFF
clone_size: -; j_call: TRBJ2-5; d_call: TRBD2; v_call: TRBV7-8; cdr3_nt: TGTGCCAGCAGCTTCCCCCCGGGACTAGCGGGGACACAAGAGACCCAGTACTTC; cdr3_aa: CASSFPPGLAGTQETQYF
clone_size: -; j_call: TRBJ2-7; d_call: TRBD2; v_call: TRBV4-1; cdr3_nt: TGCGCCAGCAGCCAAGTTAGCGGGATATCCTACGAGCAGTACTTC; cdr3_aa: CASSQVSGISYEQYF
clone_size: -; j_call: TRBJ2-1; d_call: TRBD2; v_call: TRBV7-9; cdr3_nt: TGTGCCAGCAGCCCGAGGACTAGCGGCGATGAGCAGTTCTTC; cdr3_aa: CASSPRTSGDEQFF
clone_size: -; j_call: TRBJ2-7; d_call: TRBD1; v_call: TRBV4-1; cdr3_nt: TGCGCCAGCAGCCGGACCGGGACAGGCTCGTACGAGCAGTACTTC; cdr3_aa: CASSRTGTGSYEQYF
clone_size: once; j_call: TRBJ2-3; d_call: TRBD2; v_call: TRBV7-9; cdr3_nt: TGTGCCAGCAGCTCGGGACTAGCGGTCGCTGATACGCAGTATTTT; cdr3_aa: CASSSGLAVADTQYF
clone_size: -; j_call: TRBJ1-3; d_call: -; v_call: TRBV28; cdr3_nt: TGTGCCAGCAAACCAAGGGGACTCTCTGGAAACACCATATATTTT; cdr3_aa: CASKPRGLSGNTIYF
clone_size: -; j_call: TRBJ2-3; d_call: TRBD2; v_call: TRBV27; cdr3_nt: TGTGCCAGCAGTTTTGACAGACTAGCGGGACGAGATACGCAGTATTTT; cdr3_aa: CASSFDRLAGRDTQYF
clone_size: once; j_call: TRBJ2-1; d_call: -; v_call: TRBV12-5; cdr3_nt: TGTGCTAGCCAGAGGTACCAACACAATGAGCAGTTCTTC; cdr3_aa: CASQRYQHNEQFF
clone_size: -; j_call: TRBJ2-3; d_call: -; v_call: TRBV14; cdr3_nt: TGTGCCAGCAGCTTCCGTGATACGCAGTATTTT; cdr3_aa: CASSFRDTQYF
clone_size: few; j_call: TRBJ1-2; d_call: -; v_call: TRBV2; cdr3_nt: TGTGCCAGCAGTGGACTGGACTATGGCTACACCTTC; cdr3_aa: CASSGLDYGYTF
clone_size: -; j_call: TRBJ2-7; d_call: TRBD2; v_call: TRBV28; cdr3_nt: TGTGCCAGCAGTTTACGGACTAGCGGGAAGGTCGAGCAGTACTTC; cdr3_aa: CASSLRTSGKVEQYF
clone_size: -; j_call: TRBJ2-7; d_call: TRBD2; v_call: TRBV7-9; cdr3_nt: TGTGCCAGCAGCTCGACTAGCGAGGCCTACGAGCAGTACTTC; cdr3_aa: CASSSTSEAYEQYF
clone_size: once; j_call: TRBJ1-3; d_call: -; v_call: TRBV5-6; cdr3_nt: TGTGCCAGCAGCCCCGCCGGTAGGGGGGGACGGATCGGAAACACCATATATTTT; cdr3_aa: CASSPAGRGGRIGNTIYF
clone_size: -; j_call: TRBJ2-7; d_call: -; v_call: TRBV5-1; cdr3_nt: TGCGCCAGCCTCAAGACTCAGGGTTCTCACGAGCAGTACTTC; cdr3_aa: CASLKTQGSHEQYF
clone_size: -; j_call: TRBJ2-1; d_call: TRBD2; v_call: TRBV6-1; cdr3_nt: TGTGCCAGCAGTGGACTAGCGGGAGAACCCCCGAACTCCTACAATGAGCAGTTCTTC; cdr3_aa: CASSGLAGEPPNSYNEQFF
clone_size: -; j_call: TRBJ2-2; d_call: TRBD2; v_call: TRBV28; cdr3_nt: TGTGCCAGCAGTATTAGCGGGTCGGGGGAGCTGTTTTTT; cdr3_aa: CASSISGSGELFF
clone_size: -; j_call: TRBJ2-1; d_call: TRBD2; v_call: TRBV7-9; cdr3_nt: TGTGCCAGCAGGCTAGCGGGAGGTGTCAACAATGAGCAGTTCTTC; cdr3_aa: CASRLAGGVNNEQFF
clone_size: -; j_call: TRBJ2-1; d_call: TRBD1; v_call: TRBV19; cdr3_nt: TGTGCCAGTACTCAGACAGGGTGGAATGAGCAGTTCTTC; cdr3_aa: CASTQTGWNEQFF
clone_size: -; j_call: TRBJ2-3; d_call: TRBD2; v_call: TRBV14; cdr3_nt: TGTGCCAGCAGCCAGATCGGGAGGGCCTTGCCCACAGATACGCAGTATTTT; cdr3_aa: CASSQIGRALPTDTQYF
clone_size: -; j_call: TRBJ1-4; d_call: -; v_call: TRBV2; cdr3_nt: TGTGCCAGCAGTGATGATTTGAGGAGGGAGGGTGAAAAACTGTTTTTT; cdr3_aa: CASSDDLRREGEKLFF
clone_size: -; j_call: TRBJ2-7; d_call: -; v_call: TRBV28; cdr3_nt: TGTGCCAGCAGTTTGGGACAAGGGCCTTCCTACGAGCAGTACTTC; cdr3_aa: CASSLGQGPSYEQYF
clone_size: -; j_call: TRBJ1-3; d_call: -; v_call: TRBV2; cdr3_nt: TGTGCCAGCAGTTGGCAGGGGGGAAACACCATATATTTT; cdr3_aa: CASSWQGGNTIYF
clone_size: -; j_call: TRBJ2-5; d_call: -; v_call: TRBV5-4; cdr3_nt: TGTGCCAGCAGCGGCGGCGGGGACCAAGAGACCCAGTACTTC; cdr3_aa: CASSGGGDQETQYF
clone_size: -; j_call: TRBJ2-7; d_call: -; v_call: TRBV2; cdr3_nt: TGTGCCAGCAGTGAAGCGCTTGGGACAGAGCAGTACTTC; cdr3_aa: CASSEALGTEQYF
clone_size: once; j_call: TRBJ1-4; d_call: TRBD1; v_call: TRBV19; cdr3_nt: TGTGCCAGTAGTATGGACAGGGTTGAAAAACTGTTTTTT; cdr3_aa: CASSMDRVEKLFF
clone_size: -; j_call: TRBJ2-7; d_call: -; v_call: TRBV10-2; cdr3_nt: TGCGCCAGCAGACAGGGGGGCGGGAGAAATTACGAGCAGTACTTC; cdr3_aa: CASRQGGGRNYEQYF
clone_size: -; j_call: TRBJ2-2; d_call: TRBD2; v_call: TRBV28; cdr3_nt: TGTGCCAGCTGGTCCGGGAGGGGAAACACCGGGGAGCTGTTTTTT; cdr3_aa: CASWSGRGNTGELFF